Listed here are 18 T cell receptor beta chains from one sample, sequenced in a study of T cells in women clearing cervical HPV infection. Profiled with immunoSEQ multiplex PCR; TCRdb holds only in-frame clones, not every one. Here the sample table reports around 35,000 clones. Sample: blood buffy coat. The origin of the receptors is a woman aged 18 to 75 with a cervical HPV16 infection that either progressed to CIN3+ or cleared (not recorded which).

Turning to this clone: The sequence runs out 3 residues before the end of the CDR3; the remainder is reconstructed from the germline J gene. This chain connects TRBV20-1 to TRBJ2-3; D unresolved. The CDR3 loop spans 12 amino acids. Germline CDR1 and CDR2: DFQATT and SNEGSKA (reference sequence). Trimming took off 0 bases at V and 6 bases at J, with 7 bases between the two ends. The CDR3 loop is CSARDRLDTQYF. CDR3 bases read: TGCAGTGCTAGAGATCGGTTGGATACG.

Comment on this clone: Read coverage stops 3 residues before the CDR3 terminus; the germline J gene supplies the remainder. This chain connects TRBV5-1 to TRBJ2-5, with 7 bases lining up with TRBD2. The CDR3 is 13 residues long. The J segment lost 3 bases and the V segment lost 3 bases, leaving 2 bases of the junction unmatched. The germline V gene encodes CDR1 SGHRS and CDR2 YFSETQ. The part of the CDR3 DNA that was read is TGCGCCAGCAGCTGGGGGGGGGAAGAGACC. As protein: CASSWGGEET. The entire CDR3 reads CASSWGGEETQYF.

The CDR3 sequence: CASSTNRGRGELFF. The sequenced CDR3 bases are TGTGCCAGTAGTACCAACAGGGGGCGCGGGGAG. The genes are TRBV19 and TRBJ2-2; 9 bases map to TRBD1. The CDR3 is cut off 3 residues early in the read; its end comes from the germline J gene. V was pared by 4 bases and J by 7 bases, with 4 bases of the junction left unmatched. Germline lookup yields CDR1 LNHDA and CDR2 SQIVND (reference sequence). The CDR3 spans 14 residues.

Points on this clone: Read data end 3 residues before the CDR3 end; the end is taken from the germline J gene. This chain uses TRBV7-9 with TRBJ2-7, with a weak D call TRBD1 (6 bases). This CDR3 comprises 13 residues. V lost 1 base, J lost 3 bases, and 7 bases lay in between. Per germline, CDR1 SEHNR and CDR2 FQNEAQ (reference sequence). The sequenced part of the CDR3 DNA is TGTGCCAGCAGCTTAGAGGGGGTCTACGAG. This gives the protein CASSLEGVYE. The entire CDR3 is CASSLEGVYEQYF. The full variable domain, in which reference TRBV7-9 and TRBJ2-7 provide the parts outside the CDR3, is DTGVSQNPRHKITKRGQNVTFRCDPISEHNRLYWYRQTLGQGPEFLTYFQNEAQLEKSRLLSDRFSAERPKGSFSTLEIQRTEQGDSAMYLCASSLEGVYEQYFGPGTRLTVT.

The CDR3 sequence is CASSPTSGYSYNEQFF. The CDR3 bases that were read are TGTGCCAGCAGCCCGACTAGCGGATACTCCTACAATGAG. This chain uses TRBV7-3 with TRBJ2-1; 9 bases match TRBD2. Read coverage stops 3 residues before the CDR3 terminus; the germline J gene supplies the remainder. Losses at the gene ends were 5 bases for V and 0 bases for J; bases not matched to a gene: 5. The CDR3 contains 16 residues. CDR1 is SGHTA and CDR2 is FQGTGA in the germline V gene.

As concerns this clone: The observed sequence ends 3 residues before the CDR3 terminus, with the missing tail filled in from the germline J gene. The rearrangement joins TRBV5-1 to TRBJ2-1; 10 bases are shared with TRBD2. Germline loops: CDR1 SGHRS, CDR2 YFSETQ. The CDR3 is 14 amino acids. Trimming cost V 8 bases and J 8 bases; bases outside gene matches: 10. CDR3 DNA, as far as it was read: TGCGCCAGTGGACCAGGGAGCGGGAGGGATGAG. Translated, it gives CASGPGSGRDE. The complete CDR3 sequence is CASGPGSGRDEQFF.

CDR3 residues: CASSLAAGAYNEQFF. Incomplete CDR3 DNA: TGTGCCAGCAGCTTAGCAGCGGGGGCCTACAATGAG. This rearrangement joins TRBV11-3 to TRBJ2-1; 8 bases map to TRBD2. The read ends 3 residues shy of where the CDR3 ends; the end is completed using the germline J gene. The germline V gene has CDR1 SGHNT and CDR2 YENEEA. V shed 1 base, J shed 2 bases, and the junction held 1 base outside the gene matches. CDR3 length: 15 amino acids.

Note on this clone: The read terminates 3 residues before the CDR3 end, so the remaining end is supplied by the germline J gene. The rearrangement links TRBV7-2 to TRBJ1-3; D is undetermined. This CDR3 is 13 amino acids long. The V and J ends lost 11 bases and 3 bases respectively, with 14 bases between them. Germline loops: CDR1 SGHTA, CDR2 FQGNSA. CDR3 residues: CASAHLIGNTIYF. The part of the CDR3 DNA that was read is TGTGCCTCCGCACACCTTATTGGAAACACC.

As for this clone: The read stops 3 residues short of the end of the CDR3; the missing end is completed from the germline J gene. The chain combines TRBV19 with TRBJ1-5, with a weak D call TRBD1 (5 bases). Germline loops: CDR1 LNHDA, CDR2 SQIVND (reference sequence). The CDR3 is 14 amino acids. Deletions cut 7 bases from V and 7 bases from J, with 17 bases between. CDR3 DNA (partial): TGTGCCAGTATTGCCCAGGGCCTTGGGCAGCCC. Translating it yields CASIAQGLGQP. The entire CDR3 reads CASIAQGLGQPQHF.

About this clone: The read comes to an end 3 residues before the CDR3 does, leaving the germline J gene to fill in the end. The V and J genes are TRBV7-8 and TRBJ2-7; TRBD1 matches 7 bases. Germline-derived CDR1 and CDR2 are SGHVS and FQNEAQ. The CDR3 length is 15 residues. J gave up 5 bases and V 4 bases, and 11 bases lay outside the gene matches. The part of the CDR3 DNA that was read is TGTGCCAGCAGCTCCCAAGGGACAGAAACCCACGAG. Its protein is CASSSQGTETHE. In full, the CDR3 is CASSSQGTETHEQYF. Based on the CDR3 plus reference TRBV7-8 and TRBJ2-7, the full variable domain is GAGVSQSPRYKVAKRGQDVALRCDPISGHVSLFWYQQALGQGPEFLTYFQNEAQLDKSGLPSDRFFAERPEGSVSTLKIQRTQQEDSAVYLCASSSQGTETHEQYFGPGTRLTVT.

This clone is labeled medium-sized based on frequency. The sequence runs out 3 residues before the end of the CDR3; the remainder is reconstructed from the germline J gene. V and J are TRBV7-2 and TRBJ2-2, with a possible D match to TRBD2 (5 bases). Germline CDR1 SGHTA, CDR2 FQGNSA. The V gene lost 2 bases and the J gene lost 6 bases, with 13 bases spanning the gap. CDR3 size: 15 residues. CDR3 DNA, as far as it was read: TGTGCCAGCAGCTTATCTAGCTGGTTTTCCGGGGAG. It specifies CASSLSSWFSGE. The entire CDR3 sequence reads CASSLSSWFSGELFF.

CDR3 in amino acids: CASSSWTVTSSYNEQFF. The DNA read from the CDR3 is TGCGCCAGCAGCTCCTGGACTGTCACTTCCTCCTACAATGAG. The chain recombines TRBV5-1 with TRBJ2-1, with a tentative D call TRBD2 (5 bases). Read coverage stops 3 residues before the CDR3 terminus; the germline J gene supplies the remainder. Germline V lookup: CDR1 SGHRS, CDR2 YFSETQ. The CDR3 covers 17 residues. Trimming took off 3 bases at V and 0 bases at J, with 16 bases between the two ends.

Regarding this clone: The CDR3 is cut off 3 residues early in the read; its end comes from the germline J gene. J is TRBJ1-1 and V is TRBV11-2; D is ambiguous. The CDR3 has 14 residues. V gave up 1 base and J gave up 0 bases, with 6 bases separating them. Germline values: CDR1 SGHAT, CDR2 FQNNGV. CDR3 DNA (partial): TGTGCCAGCAGCTTAGGAGGGCTGAACACTGAA. It codes for CASSLGGLNTE. From start to end, the CDR3 is CASSLGGLNTEAFF.

Comment on this clone: The read comes to an end 3 residues before the CDR3 does, leaving the germline J gene to fill in the end. The chain is built from TRBV2 and TRBJ2-4; 8 bases fit TRBD2. V lost 0 bases and J lost 5; bases outside the gene matches: 6. This CDR3 spans 16 amino acids. CDR1 is SNHLY, CDR2 FYNNEI, per germline. The CDR3 DNA, read in part, is TGTGCCAGCAGTGAAGCGGCTAGCGGGCCGCAAAACATT. Encoded protein: CASSEAASGPQNI. The complete CDR3 reads CASSEAASGPQNIQYF.

A note on this clone: The read is 3 residues too short to cover the CDR3 end, so that end is filled in from the germline J gene. The J gene is TRBJ2-1, the V gene TRBV2; perhaps TRBD1 as D (6 bases). The germline V and J ends were trimmed by 10 bases and 1 base, with 14 bases remaining between them. Looked up from germline, CDR1 is SNHLY and CDR2 is FYNNEI. There are 14 residues in the CDR3. The sequenced part of the CDR3 DNA is TGTGCCAACGGCGGTGGACAGTCCTACAATGAG. Protein product: CANGGGQSYNE. The entire CDR3 protein is CANGGGQSYNEQFF.

The CDR3 protein is CASSLDKNTEAFF. The sequenced part of the CDR3 DNA is TGTGCCAGCAGCTTGGACAAGAACACTGAA. This chain links TRBV7-2 with TRBJ1-1; a possible D gene is TRBD1 (5 bases). The read comes to an end 3 residues before the CDR3 does, leaving the germline J gene to fill in the end. The CDR3 loop spans 13 amino acids. V was pared by 3 bases and J by 1 base, with 6 bases between. Germline CDR1 SGHTA, CDR2 FQGNSA.

For this clone: The read stops 3 residues short of the end of the CDR3; the missing end is completed from the germline J gene. The V call is TRBV2, the J call TRBJ1-2; 10 bases line up with TRBD1. Germline values: CDR1 SNHLY, CDR2 FYNNEI. The CDR3 is made up of 13 amino acids. The CDR3 is CASRAGTGETYTF. The CDR3 bases that were read are TGTGCCAGCAGGGCCGGGACAGGGGAGACC.

Of note for this clone: The read ends 3 residues shy of where the CDR3 ends; the end is completed using the germline J gene. The genes are TRBV19 and TRBJ2-2, with a possible D match to TRBD1 (6 bases). Trimming shortened V by 3 bases and J by 4 bases, and 12 bases separated the two germline ends. In germline, CDR1 is LNHDA, CDR2 SQIVND (reference sequence). The CDR3 is 15 amino acids. CDR3: CASSISGQPTGELFF. The sequenced CDR3 bases are TGTGCCAGTAGTATCTCCGGACAGCCCACCGGGGAG.